These T cell receptor beta chains were read from a single sample in a study of cytomegalovirus exposure and HLA in healthy donors. Clones were read by immunoSEQ multiplex PCR, and TCRdb kept only the in-frame ones, dropping some. The table includes roughly 180,000 clones, around 75% detected once. Sequenced: PBMCs. These receptors were taken from a female donor in good health and CMV-seronegative. Each CDR3 is given with its conserved first and last residue. The order of the fields is clone size, V gene, J gene, D gene, CDR3 protein, CDR3 DNA. The D gene is left open where the match is weak. Only some rows state a clone size, as once, few, many or a class for expanded clones.

abundance: .; v_gene: TRBV28; j_gene: TRBJ2-6; d_gene: .; CDR3aa: CASSRERGANVLTF; CDR3nt: TGTGCCAGCAGCCGCGAACGGGGGGCCAACGTCCTGACTTTC
abundance: few; v_gene: TRBV5-4; j_gene: TRBJ1-1; d_gene: TRBD1; CDR3aa: CASRWDRWGTEAFF; CDR3nt: TGTGCCAGCAGGTGGGACAGGTGGGGCACTGAAGCTTTCTTT
abundance: .; v_gene: TRBV7-2; j_gene: TRBJ2-7; d_gene: TRBD2; CDR3aa: CASSRRTSGAREQYF; CDR3nt: TGTGCCAGCAGCCGCCGGACTAGCGGGGCCCGGGAGCAGTACTTC
abundance: .; v_gene: TRBV28; j_gene: TRBJ1-4; d_gene: .; CDR3aa: CASRVGGGEKLFF; CDR3nt: TGTGCCAGCAGAGTGGGCGGGGGGGAAAAACTGTTTTTT
abundance: .; v_gene: TRBV4-3; j_gene: TRBJ2-5; d_gene: .; CDR3aa: CASSQEGLGETQYF; CDR3nt: TGCGCCAGCAGCCAAGAGGGCTTAGGAGAGACCCAGTACTTC
abundance: few; v_gene: TRBV28; j_gene: TRBJ1-5; d_gene: .; CDR3aa: CASSFPSSGGLGQPQHF; CDR3nt: TGTGCCAGCAGTTTCCCGTCCTCGGGGGGGCTTGGGCAGCCCCAGCATTTT
abundance: few; v_gene: TRBV28; j_gene: TRBJ2-2; d_gene: .; CDR3aa: CASSLAVPGELFF; CDR3nt: TGTGCCAGCAGTTTGGCAGTCCCCGGGGAGCTGTTTTTT
abundance: .; v_gene: TRBV4-3; j_gene: TRBJ1-5; d_gene: .; CDR3aa: CASSQAQGQPQHF; CDR3nt: TGCGCCAGCAGCCAGGCCCAGGGCCAGCCCCAGCATTTT
abundance: .; v_gene: TRBV9; j_gene: TRBJ2-1; d_gene: TRBD2; CDR3aa: CASSVTSGGNNEQFF; CDR3nt: TGTGCCAGCAGCGTCACTAGCGGGGGAAACAATGAGCAGTTCTTC
abundance: .; v_gene: TRBV9; j_gene: TRBJ2-7; d_gene: .; CDR3aa: CASSVLPEGYEQYF; CDR3nt: TGTGCCAGCAGCGTACTCCCGGAGGGTTACGAGCAGTACTTC